Listed below are T cell receptor beta chains from one sample, sequenced in a study of monozygotic twins with inflammatory bowel disease. No DNA is given; TCRdb re-called the 5' RACE reads and lists each CDR3 protein once. This sample's clone table lists 440,000 or so distinct CDR3 sequences. Sample: blood. The receptors shown here come from a human donor with ulcerative colitis or Crohn's disease, or a healthy co-twin of an affected twin (not recorded which). The CDR3 runs from the conserved cysteine through the conserved F or W. The order of the fields is V gene, J gene, CDR3 protein.

>TRBV12-3/TRBV12-4|TRBJ1-1
CASSLPAGWGNTEAFF
>TRBV4-3|TRBJ2-7
CASSLGTSGTHEQYF
>TRBV5-6|TRBJ2-5
CASRPTGLAAQYF
>TRBV29-1|TRBJ2-3
CSVESGQPSTDTQYF
>TRBV28|TRBJ2-2
CASRPRDTGVGELFF
>TRBV28|TRBJ2-3
CASSSPGQGSTDTQYF
>TRBV5-1|TRBJ2-2
CASSSAGTEGTGELFF
>TRBV6-1|TRBJ1-3
CASSGQTSGNTIYF
>TRBV7-8|TRBJ2-5
CASTGAFRDEETQYF
>TRBV20-1|TRBJ1-5
CSARVEGQPQHF
>TRBV11-1|TRBJ2-1
CASSPRDYSYNEQFF
>TRBV29-1|TRBJ1-5
CSVARDLNQPQHF
>TRBV7-2|TRBJ2-1
CASSLGLAGGRMFF
>TRBV7-2|TRBJ2-7
CASSWLAGGTYEQYF
>TRBV10-2|TRBJ2-3
CASSDLGLSSTDTQYF
>TRBV20-1|TRBJ2-1
CSARGGPSYYNEQFF
>TRBV7-3|TRBJ2-1
CASSSTSGNNNEQFF
>TRBV3-1|TRBJ2-3
CASSQEGREETDTQYF
>TRBV28|TRBJ2-3
CASRGNYTQYF
>TRBV9|TRBJ2-1
CASSARTSGIHGSYNEQFF
>TRBV7-2|TRBJ2-1
CASSPRVTSNEQFF
>TRBV5-1|TRBJ2-7
CASSFTRSYEQYF
>TRBV20-1|TRBJ2-1
CSARPRFRGTYNEQFF
>TRBV3-1|TRBJ2-1
CASSQDLPSGSSYNEQFF
>TRBV20-1|TRBJ2-5
CSASRQGGQETQYF
>TRBV20-1|TRBJ2-2
CSAHSRWDTGELFF
>TRBV5-1|TRBJ1-6
CASSFLGNNNSPLHF
>TRBV28|TRBJ2-5
CASSQGYGTETQYF
>TRBV20-1|TRBJ2-3
CSAPSSGPGTDTQYF
>TRBV6-6|TRBJ1-6
CASSYNGSPLHF
>TRBV19|TRBJ2-1
CASSIASTNEQFF
>TRBV20-1|TRBJ1-5
CSARDAQPQHF
>TRBV6-1|TRBJ1-4
CASSPPGGAREKLFF
>TRBV7-7|TRBJ2-2
CASSFSAGVAGELFF
>TRBV5-1|TRBJ2-5
CASSKEGNQETQYF
>TRBV28|TRBJ1-5
CASSFLSRYSNQPQHF
>TRBV14|TRBJ2-3
CASSQERVTDTQYF
>TRBV7-3|TRBJ2-3
CASSLGQQDTQYF
>TRBV18|TRBJ1-1
CASSLAEGEAFF
>TRBV12-3/TRBV12-4|TRBJ2-7
CASSLEGGGAREQYF
>TRBV3-1|TRBJ2-3
CASSPAVRGDTQYF
>TRBV29-1|TRBJ2-2
CSVGVKANTGELFF
>TRBV6-2/TRBV6-3|TRBJ2-4
CASSRRQGIAKNIQYF